The clone carrying this T cell receptor (beta chain) was seen many times. What it binds is not known. Unique molecular identifiers were incorporated when the TCRbeta library was constructed. TCRdb itself ran the PCR reads through MiXCR, one entry per CDR3 protein. The table records roughly 100,000 distinct CDR3 sequences, 7% to 8% of them present only once. This entry belongs to a study of T-cell reconstitution after alpha-beta-depleted transplantation in children. Study findings and constraints: High day-60 TCRbeta diversity in some patients came from surviving recipient T cells and thymic progenitors. About two months after transplant, alpha-beta T cells reportedly came from several hundred expanded graft clones. The authors attributed T-cell counts and diversity one year after transplant mostly to newly produced T cells.

Here the sequenced sample was PBMCs, taken before TCRalphabeta/CD19-depleted stem cell transplant. The TCR was taken from a boy aged 2 to 10 with acute lymphoblastic leukemia, due to receive a stem cell transplant.

CDR3 in DNA: TGCGCCAGCAGCTCGGGACAGAGCTCCTACGAGCAGTACTTC. Protein sequence: CASSSGQSSYEQYF. This sequence joins TRBV5-1 and TRBJ2-7, with 7 bases that match TRBD1. Trimming cost V 3 bases and J 0 bases; bases outside gene matches: 3. The CDR3 runs 14 residues. The germline gives CDR1 SGHRS, CDR2 YFSETQ.